These T cell receptor beta chains were read from a single sample in a study of T cells in Graves' hyperthyroidism and ophthalmopathy. TCRdb used MiXCR to reprocess the multiplex PCR reads, holding one entry per CDR3 protein. Altogether about 610,000 distinct CDR3 sequences are present, roughly 14% being singletons, with the ten largest covering around 4.5%. The source material was blood. The receptors were sampled from a middle-aged woman with Graves' ophthalmopathy. Both conserved end residues are part of each CDR3. Each record gives: clone size, D gene, J gene, V gene, CDR3 protein, CDR3 DNA. D genes are given only for firm matches. Some rows mark clone size as missing; the rest say once, few, many or name a class of expanded clone.

many,.,TRBJ1-3,TRBV11-3,CASSYVNSGNTIYF,TGTGCCAGCAGCTATGTTAACTCTGGAAACACCATATATTTT
.,TRBD2,TRBJ2-2,TRBV27,CASTRLAGATGELFF,TGTGCCAGCACCCGACTAGCGGGAGCCACCGGGGAGCTGTTTTTT
few,.,TRBJ2-7,TRBV6-1,CASSRVQSSYEQYF,TGTGCCAGCAGTCGGGTCCAGAGCTCCTACGAGCAGTACTTC
few,TRBD1,TRBJ1-2,TRBV30,CAWSLGGGGGGGYTF,TGTGCCTGGAGTTTAGGAGGGGGCGGTGGGGGCGGCTACACCTTC
many,TRBD1,TRBJ2-7,TRBV11-1,CASRWRQGSYEQYF,TGTGCCAGCAGATGGAGACAGGGATCCTACGAGCAGTACTTC
.,TRBD1,TRBJ1-2,TRBV12-3/TRBV12-4,CASSSTGFSFPAVHTF,TGTGCCAGCAGTTCGACAGGGTTTAGCTTCCCGGCTGTTCACACCTTC
few,.,TRBJ2-7,TRBV28,CASSLPPWGTPYEQYF,TGTGCCAGCAGTTTGCCCCCCTGGGGGACTCCCTACGAGCAGTACTTC
many,TRBD2,TRBJ2-5,TRBV28,CASSRTSVQETQYF,TGTGCCAGCAGTCGTACTAGCGTCCAAGAGACCCAGTACTTC
many,TRBD1,TRBJ1-2,TRBV6-1,CASSEKGQKIYGYTF,TGTGCCAGCAGTGAAAAGGGACAGAAGATCTATGGCTACACCTTC
many,.,TRBJ2-7,TRBV20-1,CSARDSVGDYYEQYF,TGCAGTGCTAGAGATTCGGTCGGTGACTACTACGAGCAGTACTTC
.,.,TRBJ2-5,TRBV5-1,CASSLVGVGHQETQYF,TGCGCCAGCAGCTTGGTTGGGGTAGGGCACCAAGAGACCCAGTACTTC
many,TRBD2,TRBJ2-7,TRBV20-1,CSARDPQTSGVYEQYF,TGCAGTGCTAGAGATCCCCAGACTAGCGGAGTCTACGAGCAGTACTTC
.,.,TRBJ2-7,TRBV19,CASSIAAGLEQYF,TGTGCCAGTAGTATAGCAGCCGGACTCGAGCAGTACTTC
.,TRBD1,TRBJ1-5,TRBV4-2,CASSPSRTGAPGYSNQPQHF,TGTGCCAGCAGCCCTAGTCGGACAGGAGCTCCGGGATATAGCAATCAGCCCCAGCATTTT
many,.,TRBJ2-3,TRBV6-1,CASSEWGEGTDTQYF,TGTGCCAGCAGTGAATGGGGGGAGGGCACAGATACGCAGTATTTT
many,.,TRBJ1-1,TRBV5-1,CASKRNTEAFF,TGCGCCAGCAAGAGGAACACTGAAGCTTTCTTT
.,.,TRBJ2-7,TRBV5-1,CASSLVSLPTGTYEQYF,TGCGCCAGCAGCTTGGTCAGTCTTCCGACGGGAACCTACGAGCAGTACTTC
many,.,TRBJ1-1,TRBV27,CASSLGGQGLNTEAFF,TGTGCCAGCAGTTTAGGGGGCCAGGGACTGAACACTGAAGCTTTCTTT
many,.,TRBJ1-5,TRBV7-2,CASSPLLGSNQPQHF,TGTGCCAGCAGCCCGCTCTTAGGAAGCAATCAGCCCCAGCATTTT
many,.,TRBJ1-1,TRBV19,CASSMMGDRTEAFF,TGTGCCAGTAGTATGATGGGGGATCGAACTGAAGCTTTCTTT
.,.,TRBJ1-1,TRBV7-2,CASSLAGVVNTEAFF,TGTGCCAGCAGCTTAGCTGGTGTAGTGAACACTGAAGCTTTCTTT
many,.,TRBJ2-5,TRBV12-3/TRBV12-4,CASSEGGQETQYF,TGTGCCAGCAGCGAGGGGGGGCAAGAGACCCAGTACTTC
.,TRBD2,TRBJ2-7,TRBV11-1,CASSPQGAGGASPYEQYF,TGTGCCAGCAGCCCTCAGGGAGCGGGAGGAGCAAGTCCCTACGAGCAGTACTTC
many,.,TRBJ2-3,TRBV9,CASSVVATNTDTQYF,TGTGCCAGCAGCGTAGTCGCGACAAACACAGATACGCAGTATTTT
many,TRBD2,TRBJ2-7,TRBV2,CASTGLAGDVGEQYF,TGTGCCAGCACCGGACTAGCGGGAGATGTGGGTGAGCAGTACTTC
many,TRBD1,TRBJ2-7,TRBV6-5,CASSNGQGADEQYF,TGTGCCAGCAGTAACGGACAGGGAGCAGACGAGCAGTACTTC
many,TRBD1,TRBJ1-5,TRBV12-5,CANRARTGGNQPQHF,TGTGCCAACCGCGCGCGCACAGGGGGGAATCAGCCCCAGCATTTT
many,TRBD1,TRBJ2-7,TRBV29-1,CSVEGQGAQYEQYF,TGCAGCGTTGAAGGACAGGGGGCGCAATACGAGCAGTACTTC
few,.,TRBJ2-7,TRBV29-1,CSAGLKYNEQYF,TGCAGCGCTGGACTGAAGTATAACGAGCAGTACTTC
many,TRBD2,TRBJ2-1,TRBV4-2,CASSLAASGRAGNEQFF,TGTGCCAGCAGCCTCGCGGCCAGCGGGAGGGCTGGCAATGAGCAGTTCTTC
many,TRBD1,TRBJ1-6,TRBV6-1,CASRPGQGSYNSPLHF,TGTGCCAGCAGGCCGGGACAGGGGTCCTATAATTCACCCCTCCACTTT
few,TRBD2,TRBJ2-5,TRBV4-2,CASSQERGRDQETQYF,TGTGCCAGCAGCCAAGAGCGCGGGAGGGACCAAGAGACCCAGTACTTC
.,.,TRBJ2-7,TRBV11-2,CASSQIRAEQYF,TGTGCCAGCAGCCAGATCCGGGCAGAGCAGTACTTC
many,.,TRBJ2-6,TRBV30,CAWKNGGANVLTF,TGTGCCTGGAAAAATGGTGGGGCCAACGTCCTGACTTTC
many,.,TRBJ2-2,TRBV6-1,CASGPGRNTGELFF,TGTGCCAGCGGACCAGGACGGAACACCGGGGAGCTGTTTTTT
many,.,TRBJ1-1,TRBV28,CASSFTRTPPGEAFF,TGTGCCAGCAGTTTTACACGGACGCCCCCAGGGGAGGCTTTCTTT
many,.,TRBJ2-7,TRBV4-3,CASSQEERQNYEQYF,TGCGCCAGCAGCCAAGAAGAGAGGCAGAACTACGAGCAGTACTTC
many,.,TRBJ1-1,TRBV5-1,CASSWKTGSVTEAFF,TGCGCCAGCAGCTGGAAGACAGGCTCGGTCACTGAAGCTTTCTTT
few,.,TRBJ2-7,TRBV20-1,CSARTGVSNREQYF,TGCAGTGCTAGAACAGGCGTGTCGAATCGCGAGCAGTACTTC
many,.,TRBJ1-1,TRBV12-5,CASGALTLGDTEAFF,TGTGCTAGTGGTGCCCTGACATTGGGAGACACTGAAGCTTTCTTT
many,.,TRBJ2-5,TRBV13,CASSLGRRAGETQYF,TGTGCCAGCAGCTTAGGCCGCAGGGCGGGAGAGACCCAGTACTTC
.,.,TRBJ1-2,TRBV10-3,CAISESDSRTTGYTF,TGTGCCATCAGTGAGTCCGACAGCCGAACAACCGGCTACACCTTC
.,.,TRBJ2-5,TRBV12-3/TRBV12-4,CASSTRPQETQYF,TGTGCCAGCAGTACTAGACCCCAAGAGACCCAGTACTTC
many,.,TRBJ1-2,TRBV30,CAWSEGGPYGYTF,TGTGCCTGGAGTGAGGGGGGACCCTATGGCTACACCTTC
few,.,TRBJ1-1,TRBV3-1,CASSRPRAGHTEAFF,TGTGCCAGCAGCCGACCCAGAGCAGGGCACACTGAAGCTTTCTTT
many,TRBD1,TRBJ2-7,TRBV11-2,CASSFGTGVRYEQYF,TGTGCCAGCAGCTTCGGGACAGGTGTCCGCTACGAGCAGTACTTC
many,TRBD1,TRBJ2-7,TRBV29-1,CSVGGQGLDYEQYF,TGCAGCGTTGGGGGACAGGGCCTTGACTACGAGCAGTACTTC
many,.,TRBJ1-2,TRBV20-1,CSASDRTINYGYTF,TGCAGTGCTTCGGACCGAACCATTAACTATGGCTACACCTTC
.,TRBD2,TRBJ2-7,TRBV6-1,CASKATAGGYEQYF,TGTGCCAGCAAGGCTACAGCGGGAGGGTACGAGCAGTACTTC
.,.,TRBJ1-5,TRBV6-1,CASSEAPSQPQHF,TGTGCCAGCAGTGAAGCCCCAAGTCAGCCCCAGCATTTT
many,.,TRBJ2-7,TRBV10-3,CAISAGGVFYEQYF,TGTGCCATCAGTGCCGGCGGTGTCTTCTACGAGCAGTACTTC
many,.,TRBJ1-1,TRBV12-3/TRBV12-4,CASSLAEGWPGDTEAFF,TGTGCCAGCAGTTTAGCAGAGGGCTGGCCGGGTGACACTGAAGCTTTCTTT
many,.,TRBJ1-2,TRBV12-3/TRBV12-4,CASSPHRGAPGGYTF,TGTGCCAGCAGTCCACACCGGGGGGCGCCGGGGGGCTACACCTTC
few,.,TRBJ2-2,TRBV5-1,CASSFKTGYGELFF,TGCGCCAGCAGCTTTAAGACGGGCTACGGGGAGCTGTTTTTT
many,.,TRBJ1-1,TRBV7-2,CASSFRVNTEAFF,TGTGCCAGCAGCTTTCGCGTGAACACTGAAGCTTTCTTT